This T cell receptor beta chain was found in a study of control samples from healthy donors and cancer patients. Trimming at V came to 0 bases and at J to 7 bases, leaving 6 bases not matched to a gene. There are 15 residues in the CDR3. Looked up from germline, CDR1 is MNHEY and CDR2 is SVGEGT. Sequencing was performed with immunoSEQ multiplex PCR; in TCRdb, only in-frame clones are kept and a portion is missing. The data hold 150,000 or so clones, with 85% to 95% observed a single time. The TCR comes from a man aged 35-49 years in good health. The gene calls are TRBV6-2 or TRBV6-3 and TRBJ1-1, with 9 bases aligning to TRBD1. The source material was blood. The CDR3, as DNA: TGTGCCAGCAGTTACTCTCCCGGGACAGGGTTTGAAGCTTTCTTT. Amino acid sequence: CASSYSPGTGFEAFF.